This T cell receptor (beta chain) was sequenced in a study of blood T cell repertoires in COVID-19. Background on the study: COVID-19 samples collected from the United States, Italy and Spain covered acute and convalescent phases. Sample material is recorded as cDNA or gDNA derived from T cells, B-cell-depleted T cells, or PBMCs.

Seattle patients were enrolled while actively infected and followed longitudinally. Profiled with immunoSEQ multiplex PCR; TCRdb holds only in-frame clones, not every one. The table lists about 34,000 clones, more than 65% of them singletons. The germline CDR1 and CDR2 sequences are ENHRY and SYGVKD. The junction had 5 bases not matched to a gene; V was cut back by 10 bases and J by 1 base. The CDR3 spans 13 residues. Input material: peripheral blood. This sequence joins TRBV10-3 and TRBJ1-1, with 8 bases identical to TRBD1. The TCR originated in a man aged 65-85 years with COVID-19, enrolled during active disease. As DNA, the CDR3 is TGTGCCACCCAGGGGGCCTGGAACACTGAAGCTTTCTTT. Translated, it gives CATQGAWNTEAFF.